Below, 10 T cell receptor beta chains from the same sample are listed, as sequenced in a study of neurological immune-mediated disorders. Time point in this sample: technical triplicate 2. TCRdb re-called the 5' RACE reads through MiXCR, storing one row per CDR3 protein. The sample shows roughly 30,000 distinct CDR3 sequences, more than 10% of them seen only once. Material for sequencing was CD4+ T cells from blood. Receptors were obtained from a female donor with HTLV-1-associated myelopathy (HAM/TSP).

This clonotype was seen ten or more times. The chain is built from TRBV5-5 and TRBJ2-5; no clear D. The ends were cut back, 0 bases at V and 5 bases at J, with 11 bases in the middle. CDR1 SGHKS and CDR2 YYEKEE come from the germline V gene (reference sequence). This CDR3 region has 14 residues. CDR3 in amino acids: CASSLGQATETQYF. CDR3 coding DNA: TGTGCCAGCAGCTTGGGCCAGGCGACGGAGACCCAGTACTTC.

This clonotype appeared many times. The chain is built from TRBV29-1 and TRBJ2-2, with D perhaps TRBD1 (5 bases). CDR1 and CDR2 from the germline V gene are SQVTM and ANQGSEA. The length of the CDR3 is 14 residues. Trimming pared 6 bases from V and 5 bases from J, leaving 16 bases between. The CDR3 region is CSVASQGYTGELFF. The CDR3 DNA sequence: TGCAGCGTCGCGTCCCAGGGATATACCGGGGAGCTGTTTTTT.

The sample holds many counts of this clonotype. V gene TRBV15 combines with J gene TRBJ1-5, with no clear D. The CDR3 has 17 amino acids. The V end was cut by 0 bases, the J end by 6 bases, with 18 bases between. Germline CDR1 and CDR2: LNHNV and YYDKDF (reference sequence). The CDR3 here is CATSRDLNPGFGQPQHF. DNA of the CDR3: TGTGCCACCAGCAGAGATCTCAACCCCGGATTCGGTCAGCCCCAGCATTTT. The full variable domain, rest sourced from reference TRBV15 and TRBJ1-5, is DAMVIQNPRYQVTQFGKPVTLSCSQTLNHNVMYWYQQKSSQAPKLLFHYYDKDFNNEADTPDNFQSRRPNTSFCFLDIRSPGLGDTAMYLCATSRDLNPGFGQPQHFGDGTRLSIL.

This clonotype counts as medium-sized (0.01 to 0.1%). The chain uses TRBV20-1 and TRBJ2-7; D is unclear. V lost 0 bases, J lost 6 bases, and 15 bases lay in between. In germline, CDR1 is DFQATT, CDR2 SNEGSKA (reference sequence). This CDR3 has 14 amino acids. DNA for the CDR3: TGCAGTGCTAGAGACCTGTCACGTCAACTCGAGCAGTACTTC. Translated, it gives CSARDLSRQLEQYF.

This clonotype has a count of ten or more. V and J are TRBV7-2 and TRBJ1-1; D remains unclear. The CDR3 has 13 residues. Germline-derived CDR1 and CDR2 are SGHTA and FQGNSA. Trimming stripped 2 bases from V and 3 bases from J, with 7 bases between. Written as DNA, the CDR3 is TGTGCCAGCAGCTTAATCGTCGACACTGAAGCTTTCTTT. This gives the protein CASSLIVDTEAFF.

This clonotype was seen repeatedly, ten times or more. The V gene is TRBV15, the J gene TRBJ2-1; a possible D gene is TRBD2 (6 bases). CDR3 length equals 11 residues. In germline, CDR1 is LNHNV, CDR2 YYDKDF (reference sequence). V gave up 0 bases and J gave up 13 bases, with 7 bases separating them. The CDR3 loop is CATSREGTQFF. The CDR3 DNA sequence: TGTGCCACCAGCAGAGAGGGGACTCAGTTCTTC.

This clonotype was recorded at least ten times. This chain uses TRBV7-2 with TRBJ2-7; D not certain. The CDR3 length is 13 residues. The V end was cut by 5 bases, the J end by 2 bases, with 10 bases between. Germline V gives CDR1 SGHTA, CDR2 FQGNSA. CDR3: CASSPPVAYEQYF. In DNA, the CDR3 is TGTGCCAGCAGCCCCCCCGTTGCCTACGAGCAGTACTTC. Variable domain in full (rest from reference TRBV7-2 and TRBJ2-7): GAGVSQSPSNKVTEKGKDVELRCDPISGHTALYWYRQSLGQGLEFLIYFQGNSAPDKSGLPSDRFSAERTGGSVSTLTIQRTQQEDSAVYLCASSPPVAYEQYFGPGTRLTVT.

This clonotype was picked up many times. The rearrangement joins TRBV12-3 or TRBV12-4 to TRBJ1-5; a possible D gene is TRBD1 (6 bases). The V end lost 1 base, the J end lost 9 bases, and 13 bases lay between the germline ends. This CDR3 contains 14 residues. Here the CDR3 reads CASSLEGGGWPQHF. The CDR3 DNA reads TGTGCCAGCAGTTTAGAGGGAGGGGGATGGCCCCAGCATTTT.

This clonotype was counted ten times or more. The rearrangement joins TRBV20-1 to TRBJ2-5; 8 bases are a match to TRBD2. The germline gives CDR1 DFQATT, CDR2 SNEGSKA (reference sequence). This CDR3 is built from 12 residues. V lost 2 bases, J lost 4 bases, and 0 bases stayed unmatched. In DNA, the CDR3 is TGCAGTGCTAGACTAGCGGGAGAGACCCAGTACTTC. Protein sequence: CSARLAGETQYF.

At least ten counts were recorded for this clonotype. The chain couples TRBV12-3 or TRBV12-4 to TRBJ1-1; D gene ambiguous. The CDR3 covers 13 residues. Trimming shortened V by 5 bases and J by 0 bases, and 7 bases separated the two germline ends. In DNA, the CDR3 is TGTGCCAGCAGTCCGCACTTGAACACTGAAGCTTTCTTT. It is translated as CASSPHLNTEAFF.